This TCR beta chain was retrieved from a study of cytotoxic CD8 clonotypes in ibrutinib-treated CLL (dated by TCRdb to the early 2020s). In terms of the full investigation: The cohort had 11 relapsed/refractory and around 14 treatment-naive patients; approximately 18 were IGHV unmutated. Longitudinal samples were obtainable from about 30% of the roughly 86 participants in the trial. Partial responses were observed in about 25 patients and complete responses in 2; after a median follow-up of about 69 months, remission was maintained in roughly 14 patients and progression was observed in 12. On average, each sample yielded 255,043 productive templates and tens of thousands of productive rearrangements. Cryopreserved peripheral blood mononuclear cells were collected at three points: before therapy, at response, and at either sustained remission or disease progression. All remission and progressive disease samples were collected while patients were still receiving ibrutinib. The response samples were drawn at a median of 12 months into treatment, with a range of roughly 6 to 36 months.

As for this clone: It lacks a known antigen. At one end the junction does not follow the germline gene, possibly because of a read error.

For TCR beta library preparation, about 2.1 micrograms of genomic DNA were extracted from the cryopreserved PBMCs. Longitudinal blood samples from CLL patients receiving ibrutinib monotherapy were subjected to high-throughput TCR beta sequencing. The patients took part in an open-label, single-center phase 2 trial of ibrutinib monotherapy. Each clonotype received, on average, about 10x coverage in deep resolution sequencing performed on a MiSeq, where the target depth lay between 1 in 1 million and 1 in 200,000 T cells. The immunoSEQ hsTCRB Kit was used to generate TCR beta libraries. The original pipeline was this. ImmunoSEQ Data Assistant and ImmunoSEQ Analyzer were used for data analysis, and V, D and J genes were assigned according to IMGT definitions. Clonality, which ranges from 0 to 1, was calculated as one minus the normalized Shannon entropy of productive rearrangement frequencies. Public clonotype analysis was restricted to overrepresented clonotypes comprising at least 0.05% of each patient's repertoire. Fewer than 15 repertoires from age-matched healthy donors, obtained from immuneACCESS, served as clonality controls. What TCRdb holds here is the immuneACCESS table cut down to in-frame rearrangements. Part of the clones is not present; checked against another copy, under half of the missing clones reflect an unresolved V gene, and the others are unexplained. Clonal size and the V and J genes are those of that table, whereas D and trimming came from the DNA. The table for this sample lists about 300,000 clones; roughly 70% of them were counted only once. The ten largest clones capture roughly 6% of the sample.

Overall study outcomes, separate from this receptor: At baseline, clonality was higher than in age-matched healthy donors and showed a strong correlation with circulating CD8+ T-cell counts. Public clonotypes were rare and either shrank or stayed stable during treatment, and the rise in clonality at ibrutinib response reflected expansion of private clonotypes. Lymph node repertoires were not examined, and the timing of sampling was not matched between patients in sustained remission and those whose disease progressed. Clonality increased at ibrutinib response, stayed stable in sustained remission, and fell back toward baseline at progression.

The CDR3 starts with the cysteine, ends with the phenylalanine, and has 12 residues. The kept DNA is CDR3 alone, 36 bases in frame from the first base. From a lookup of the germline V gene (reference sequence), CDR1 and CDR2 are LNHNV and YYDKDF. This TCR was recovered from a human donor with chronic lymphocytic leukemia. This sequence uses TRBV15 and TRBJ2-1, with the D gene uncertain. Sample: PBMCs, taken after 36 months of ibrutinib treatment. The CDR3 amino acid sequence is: CAASSWRREQFF. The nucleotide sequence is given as TGTGCCGCCAGCAGCTGGCGTCGTGAGCAGTTCTTC.